This T cell receptor (beta chain) appears in the sequencing data of a study of shared clonotypes between healthy human individuals. With respect to this clone: Its antigen is as yet unknown. A far larger clone is just one base off, so this is likely a read error. The sample contains more than one DNA sequence encoding this CDR3.

Every donor, a Caucasian adult, lived in Nashville, Tennessee. General study findings and limits: Tissues were not sampled, only blood, and their repertoires likely differ.

PCR replicates from unsorted PBMC used 300 ng DNA, and this amount was tens of thousands of T cell genomes. The data were produced by immunoSEQ multiplex PCR, yet TCRdb's version contains in-frame clones alone and is incomplete. In the table there are over 400,000 clones, around 85% of which are singletons. This TCR came from a woman between 35 and 50 years old in good health. Some clones in this sample may be carry-over from other donors' samples. Sequencing input: PBMCs.

The CDR3 protein is CASSQDRGCTF. The DNA for the CDR3 is TGCGCCAGCAGCCAAGACAGGGGCTGCACCTTC. This rearrangement joins TRBV28 to TRBJ1-2; TRBD1 matches 8 bases. The germline CDR1 and CDR2 sequences are MDHEN and SYDVKM. CDR3 size: 11 residues.